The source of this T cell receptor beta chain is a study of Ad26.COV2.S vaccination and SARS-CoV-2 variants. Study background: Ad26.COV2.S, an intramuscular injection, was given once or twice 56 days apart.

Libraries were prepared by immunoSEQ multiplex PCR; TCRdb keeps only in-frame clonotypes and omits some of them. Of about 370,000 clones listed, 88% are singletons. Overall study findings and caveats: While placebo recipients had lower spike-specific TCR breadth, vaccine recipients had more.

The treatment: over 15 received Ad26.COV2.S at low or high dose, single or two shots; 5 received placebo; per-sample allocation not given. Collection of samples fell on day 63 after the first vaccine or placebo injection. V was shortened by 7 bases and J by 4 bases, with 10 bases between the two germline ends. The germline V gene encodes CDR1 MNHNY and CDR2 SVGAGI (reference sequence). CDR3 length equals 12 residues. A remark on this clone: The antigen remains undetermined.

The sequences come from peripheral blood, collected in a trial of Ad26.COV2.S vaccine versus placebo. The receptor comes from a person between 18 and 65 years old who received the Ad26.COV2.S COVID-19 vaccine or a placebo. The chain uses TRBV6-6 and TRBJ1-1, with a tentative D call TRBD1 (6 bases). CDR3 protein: CASISGATEAFF. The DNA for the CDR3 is TGTGCCAGCATCTCGGGGGCCACTGAAGCTTTCTTT.